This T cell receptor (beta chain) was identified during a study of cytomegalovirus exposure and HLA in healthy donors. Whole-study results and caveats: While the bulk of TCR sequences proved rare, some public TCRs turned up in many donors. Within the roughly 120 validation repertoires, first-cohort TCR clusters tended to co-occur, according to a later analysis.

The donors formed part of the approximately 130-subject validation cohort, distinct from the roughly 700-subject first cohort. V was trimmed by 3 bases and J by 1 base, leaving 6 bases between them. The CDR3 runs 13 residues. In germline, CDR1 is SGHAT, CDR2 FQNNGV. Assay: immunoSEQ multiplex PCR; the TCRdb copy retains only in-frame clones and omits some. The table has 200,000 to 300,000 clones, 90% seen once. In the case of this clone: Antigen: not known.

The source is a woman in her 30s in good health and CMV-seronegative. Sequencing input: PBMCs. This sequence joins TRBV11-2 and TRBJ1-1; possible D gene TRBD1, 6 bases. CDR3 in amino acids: CASSFRGNTEAFF. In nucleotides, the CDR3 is TGTGCCAGCAGCTTCAGGGGGAACACTGAAGCTTTCTTT.